The rows below give T cell receptor beta chains drawn from one sample of a study of T cell responses to AZD1222 COVID-19 vaccine. This table comes from immunoSEQ multiplex PCR, and its TCRdb copy is limited to in-frame clones, with some not included. The table lists about 120,000 clones, about 93% of them singletons. Sequenced material: peripheral blood, taken 28 days after the second AZD1222 dose. The origin of the receptors is an adult who received the AZD1222 COVID-19 vaccine. Each CDR3 is given with its conserved first and last residue. Fields, in order: CDR3 protein, J gene, clone size, V gene, D gene. The D gene is left open where the match is weak. Clone sizes are given selectively: once, few, many, or a class where the clone is expanded.

CDR3: CASSPKPEDTQYF; J: TRBJ2-3; size: once; V: TRBV11-2; D: .
CDR3: CASSGGGTDMNTEAFF; J: TRBJ1-1; size: .; V: TRBV6-1; D: .
CDR3: CASSTQGREQYF; J: TRBJ2-7; size: .; V: TRBV12-3/TRBV12-4; D: .
CDR3: CASSIGGFSGYGYTF; J: TRBJ1-2; size: .; V: TRBV19; D: .
CDR3: CASSQEEWGEAGANVLTF; J: TRBJ2-6; size: .; V: TRBV4-3; D: .
CDR3: CATSLLGTGDQPQHF; J: TRBJ1-5; size: .; V: TRBV15; D: TRBD1
CDR3: CASSLEAGLVTEAFF; J: TRBJ1-1; size: once; V: TRBV5-1; D: .
CDR3: CAWSVTAATSGNTIYF; J: TRBJ1-3; size: .; V: TRBV30; D: .
CDR3: CASNNPPMTYEQYF; J: TRBJ2-7; size: .; V: TRBV19; D: .
CDR3: CASTHGTGPNYGYTF; J: TRBJ1-2; size: .; V: TRBV5-1; D: TRBD1
CDR3: CASSPMNSGGAVNEQFF; J: TRBJ2-1; size: .; V: TRBV10-1; D: TRBD2
CDR3: CASSQEEGVWHGYTF; J: TRBJ1-2; size: .; V: TRBV4-3; D: .
CDR3: CASSYGGSYNEQFF; J: TRBJ2-1; size: .; V: TRBV6-6; D: .
CDR3: CASSFVAGSGYTF; J: TRBJ1-2; size: .; V: TRBV27; D: .
CDR3: CAISSDRGHYGYTF; J: TRBJ1-2; size: few; V: TRBV10-3; D: TRBD1
CDR3: CASSQGGFNSPLHF; J: TRBJ1-6; size: .; V: TRBV3-1/TRBV3-2; D: .
CDR3: CASSQKGVSYEQYF; J: TRBJ2-7; size: .; V: TRBV5-6; D: .
CDR3: CASSRGTKETQYF; J: TRBJ2-5; size: .; V: TRBV18; D: .
CDR3: CASSSQALLSNEKLFF; J: TRBJ1-4; size: .; V: TRBV5-5; D: .
CDR3: CASSLGLSRGDGELFF; J: TRBJ2-2; size: .; V: TRBV7-6; D: .
CDR3: CASSLPGEQFF; J: TRBJ2-1; size: .; V: TRBV5-5; D: .
CDR3: CASKSQGDSLYF; J: TRBJ2-7; size: .; V: TRBV6-5; D: TRBD1
CDR3: CASSADSLDTQYF; J: TRBJ2-3; size: .; V: TRBV19; D: .
CDR3: CASSLLAGGSYEQYF; J: TRBJ2-7; size: .; V: TRBV5-5; D: TRBD1
CDR3: CASSESAGGMADTQYF; J: TRBJ2-3; size: .; V: TRBV10-1; D: TRBD1
CDR3: CASSISGQREQFF; J: TRBJ2-1; size: .; V: TRBV19; D: .
CDR3: CASSPDSPSAGNTIYF; J: TRBJ1-3; size: .; V: TRBV18; D: .
CDR3: CASSRRDSDSYGYTF; J: TRBJ1-2; size: .; V: TRBV7-9; D: TRBD1
CDR3: CASSLDWAEAFF; J: TRBJ1-1; size: once; V: TRBV12-3/TRBV12-4; D: .
CDR3: CASSLGTTGETQYF; J: TRBJ2-5; size: .; V: TRBV5-1; D: .
CDR3: CASSHTGAHEAFF; J: TRBJ1-1; size: .; V: TRBV4-1; D: TRBD1
CDR3: CASSLGAGGTEAFF; J: TRBJ1-1; size: .; V: TRBV3-1/TRBV3-2; D: .
CDR3: CASTNRANSPLHF; J: TRBJ1-6; size: once; V: TRBV2; D: .
CDR3: CASSGDGSYGYTF; J: TRBJ1-2; size: .; V: TRBV12-3/TRBV12-4; D: .
CDR3: CASSYWSVEAFF; J: TRBJ1-1; size: .; V: TRBV6-5; D: .
CDR3: CASGLGTADVETQYF; J: TRBJ2-5; size: .; V: TRBV7-9; D: TRBD1
CDR3: CASSEWGAGANVLTF; J: TRBJ2-6; size: .; V: TRBV2; D: .
CDR3: CASSLGRDRNYNEQFF; J: TRBJ2-1; size: .; V: TRBV11-2; D: TRBD1
CDR3: CASSRGALNTEAFF; J: TRBJ1-1; size: .; V: TRBV6-2/TRBV6-3; D: .
CDR3: CASRRDRARELFF; J: TRBJ2-2; size: .; V: TRBV5-6; D: TRBD1
CDR3: CASSPGVSSGNTIYF; J: TRBJ1-3; size: .; V: TRBV3-1/TRBV3-2; D: .
CDR3: CASSDGGGYTF; J: TRBJ1-2; size: .; V: TRBV25-1; D: .
CDR3: CASSKCGRNTQAYEQYF; J: TRBJ2-7; size: .; V: TRBV21-1; D: .
CDR3: CASSGTGRGTEAFF; J: TRBJ1-1; size: .; V: TRBV6-5; D: TRBD1
CDR3: CASSFDRDTDTQYF; J: TRBJ2-3; size: once; V: TRBV7-8; D: TRBD1
CDR3: CASSFIPMGGDTEAFF; J: TRBJ1-1; size: once; V: TRBV5-6; D: .
CDR3: CASSLVLSVVADTQYF; J: TRBJ2-3; size: .; V: TRBV7-2; D: .
CDR3: CASRQGALYGYTF; J: TRBJ1-2; size: .; V: TRBV5-1; D: TRBD1
CDR3: CSATGTWMDEQFF; J: TRBJ2-1; size: .; V: TRBV29-1; D: .
CDR3: CASSQDPVTDATNEKLFF; J: TRBJ1-4; size: .; V: TRBV4-3; D: .
CDR3: CASSLRGSQGLTEAFF; J: TRBJ1-1; size: .; V: TRBV7-9; D: .
CDR3: CASRRGGDYEQYF; J: TRBJ2-7; size: few; V: TRBV6-5; D: .
CDR3: CASSSYLGGETQYF; J: TRBJ2-5; size: .; V: TRBV27; D: .
CDR3: CATSSGRLNTGELFF; J: TRBJ2-2; size: many; V: TRBV15; D: .
CDR3: CASSLDPRSSYEQYF; J: TRBJ2-7; size: .; V: TRBV5-5; D: .
CDR3: CASMPSRAGANVLTF; J: TRBJ2-6; size: .; V: TRBV2; D: .
CDR3: CASSLALAGVVGEQYF; J: TRBJ2-7; size: .; V: TRBV7-2; D: TRBD2
CDR3: CATSREQGAALYGYTF; J: TRBJ1-2; size: .; V: TRBV15; D: .
CDR3: CASTLRGQGGYGYTF; J: TRBJ1-2; size: .; V: TRBV4-1; D: TRBD1